One T cell receptor beta chain is described in this entry. The repertoire was sequenced with immunoSEQ multiplex PCR; TCRdb's copy has only in-frame clones and lacks some. The sample gives about 2.4 million clones, more than 85% of which show up once; around 0.37% is in the top ten. This CDR3 region has 15 residues. The germline CDR1 and CDR2 sequences are MDHEN and SYDVKM. V dropped 2 bases and J dropped 7 bases, with 14 bases sitting between them. This sample was included in a study of shared clonotypes between healthy human individuals. At the level of the study: Contributing individuals were a couple of females and a few males aged 18 to 49.

CD4+ cells were split into CD45RA+ naive and CD45RA-negative memory subsets. The sequence came from a man between 18 and 29 years old in good health. Some clones in this sample may be carry-over from other donors' samples. The chain combines TRBV28 with TRBJ2-2; either TRBD1 or TRBD2 may supply D (5 bases each). Sequences were obtained from naive CD4+ T cells from PBMCs. The sample's subset: CD45RA+ positively selected. The CDR3: CASSLGTSRIGELFF. In DNA form, the CDR3 reads TGTGCCAGCAGTTTAGGGACCTCTCGGATCGGGGAGCTGTTTTTT.